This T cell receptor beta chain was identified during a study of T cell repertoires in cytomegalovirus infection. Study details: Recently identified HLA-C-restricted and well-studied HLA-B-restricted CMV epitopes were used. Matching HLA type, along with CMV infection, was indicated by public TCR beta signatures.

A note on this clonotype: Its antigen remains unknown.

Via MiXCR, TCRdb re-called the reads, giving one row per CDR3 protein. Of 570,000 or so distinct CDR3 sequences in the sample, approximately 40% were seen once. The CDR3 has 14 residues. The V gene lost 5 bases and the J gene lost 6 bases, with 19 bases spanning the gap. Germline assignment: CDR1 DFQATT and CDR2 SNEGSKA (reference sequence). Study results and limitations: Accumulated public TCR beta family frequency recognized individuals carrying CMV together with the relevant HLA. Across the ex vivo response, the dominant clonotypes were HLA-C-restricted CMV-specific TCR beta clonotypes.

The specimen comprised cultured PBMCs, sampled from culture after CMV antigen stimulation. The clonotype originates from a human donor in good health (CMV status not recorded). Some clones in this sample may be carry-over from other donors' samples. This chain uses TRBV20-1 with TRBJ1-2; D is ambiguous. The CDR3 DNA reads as TGCAGTGCTCCATCCTCCCGGCCCGGGGATGGCTACACCTTC. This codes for CSAPSSRPGDGYTF.